The 19 T cell receptor beta chains reported below all come from one sample, sequenced in a study of OX40 agonist ivuxolimab in advanced cancers. Only in-frame clones appear in the TCRdb table, and some are missing; sequencing was by immunoSEQ multiplex PCR. The sample yields approximately 66,000 clones, about 91% seen once. The specimen comprised CD4+ or CD8+ T cells sorted from blood, sampled in a trial of the OX40 agonist ivuxolimab. All receptors come from an adult with an advanced solid tumor such as melanoma, head and neck, liver or kidney cancer.

The chain couples TRBV10-3 to TRBJ1-4, with D maybe TRBD1 (5 bases). In germline, CDR1 is ENHRY, CDR2 SYGVKD. Trimming stripped 10 bases from V and 7 bases from J, with 13 bases between. The CDR3 has 12 amino acids. The CDR3 DNA reads TGTGCCAGTAACGGGGGAGGTGAAAAACTGTTTTTT. It yields the protein CASNGGGEKLFF.

The rearrangement joins TRBV27 to TRBJ1-2; 7 bases fit TRBD1. Unmatched junction bases numbered 3, after V lost 8 bases and J lost 3 bases. The CDR3 extends over 12 amino acids. Germline V lookup: CDR1 MNHEY, CDR2 SMNVEV (reference sequence). The CDR3 region has the DNA TGTGCCAGCCGAGACAGGGACTATGGCTACACCTTC. It is translated as CASRDRDYGYTF.

V usage is TRBV5-1 and J usage is TRBJ1-2; D might be TRBD1 (5 bases). This CDR3 is built from 15 residues. The germline V and J ends were trimmed by 3 bases and 6 bases, with 18 bases remaining between them. Germline V CDR1 and CDR2: SGHRS, YFSETQ. In nucleotides, the CDR3 is TGCGCCAGCAGCTCGTCGCCGGGGCTAGAGGATGGCTACACCTTC. Translating it yields CASSSSPGLEDGYTF.

The V and J genes are TRBV5-1 and TRBJ1-1; 9 bases are shared with TRBD1. V dropped 4 bases and J dropped 1; count of bases not matched to a gene: 8. Germline loops: CDR1 SGHRS, CDR2 YFSETQ. The CDR3 loop spans 16 amino acids. For the CDR3, the DNA is TGCGCCAGCAGCCATGGGACAGGGCTCGGGAACACTGAAGCTTTCTTT. Protein sequence: CASSHGTGLGNTEAFF.

This clone was seen once. J is TRBJ2-3 and V is TRBV7-2; the match to TRBD2 covers 9 bases. The CDR3 length is 15 residues. Unmatched junction bases numbered 7, after V lost 4 bases and J lost 5 bases. Germline CDR1 and CDR2: SGHTA and FQGNSA. For the CDR3, the DNA is TGTGCCAGCAGCTCTGCGGGGGGGCGAGGAGATACGCAGTATTTT. Translating it yields CASSSAGGRGDTQYF.

About this clone itself: A junction boundary mismatches the germline segment, possibly from a read error. Distinct nucleotide sequences in the sample also encode this CDR3. This chain's CDR3 is CASSEGGHPTDTQYF. The CDR3 DNA reads as TGTGCCAGCAGCGAAGGAGGGCACCCCACAGATACGCAGTATTTT. The chain carries TRBV6-1 and TRBJ2-3, with a tentative D call TRBD2 (6 bases). Germline values: CDR1 MNHNS, CDR2 SASEGT. The CDR3 has 15 amino acids.

The chain links TRBV18 to TRBJ2-7; no firm D call. Germline loops: CDR1 KGHSH, CDR2 LQKENI. The CDR3 is 14 residues long. The V gene lost 3 bases and the J gene lost 3 bases, with 12 bases spanning the gap. The CDR3 bases are TGTGCCAGCTCACCCGTCGGTGAGGACTACGAGCAGTACTTC. This encodes CASSPVGEDYEQYF.

The rearrangement uses TRBV6-1 and TRBJ1-5; possibly TRBD1 for D (6 bases). Trimming cost V 5 bases and J 5 bases, with 16 bases left between them. The CDR3 spans 15 residues. CDR1 is MNHNS, CDR2 SASEGT, per germline. The DNA of the CDR3 is TGTGCCAGCAGTAGGACAGTAGCTCGGGATCAGCCCCAGCATTTT. This codes for CASSRTVARDQPQHF.

J is TRBJ2-5 and V is TRBV10-3; 13 bases fit TRBD2. The CDR3 spans 17 residues. V shed 6 bases and J 5 bases; nucleotides not matched to a gene: 12. The germline V gene has CDR1 ENHRY and CDR2 SYGVKD. The CDR3 DNA reads as TGTGCCATCAGCGTAGGGTCCGGGACTAGCGGGATGGAGACCCAGTACTTC. It specifies CAISVGSGTSGMETQYF.

This clone has only a few counts. The V call is TRBV7-8, the J call TRBJ1-6; the D is unclear. Per germline, CDR1 SGHVS and CDR2 FQNEAQ. This CDR3 spans 13 amino acids. V dropped 2 bases and J dropped 8 bases, with 7 bases sitting between them. The CDR3 region is CASSLNRDSPLHF. CDR3 coding DNA: TGTGCCAGCAGCTTAAACCGGGATTCACCCCTCCACTTT.

CDR3 in amino acids: CASKPGQASYEQYF. The CDR3 nucleotides read TGTGCCAGCAAGCCGGGACAGGCCTCCTACGAGCAGTACTTC. J is TRBJ2-7 and V is TRBV28, with 8 nucleotides matching TRBD1. From germline, CDR1 is MDHEN and CDR2 SYDVKM. V trimming: 7 bases; J trimming: 0 bases; junction bases outside the gene matches: 5. This CDR3 is 14 amino acids long.

The CDR3 is CASTHWGYGGGLGETQYF. The CDR3 nucleotides are TGTGCCAGCACCCATTGGGGTTATGGGGGGGGCCTCGGAGAGACCCAGTACTTC. The chain has TRBV7-9 and TRBJ2-5; D might be TRBD2 (7 bases). With 7 bases removed from V and 4 bases from J, the gap between germline ends came to 28 bases. Germline lookup yields CDR1 SEHNR and CDR2 FQNEAQ (reference sequence). The CDR3 extends over 18 amino acids.

In DNA form, the CDR3 reads TGCAGTGCTAGGAGACTGGAGCAGTTCTTC. Its protein product is CSARRLEQFF. The rearrangement uses TRBV20-1 and TRBJ2-1; D uncertain. The CDR3 spans 10 residues. From germline, CDR1 is DFQATT and CDR2 SNEGSKA (reference sequence). Trimming pared 3 bases from V and 10 bases from J, leaving 7 bases between.

This chain links TRBV7-9 with TRBJ2-3; perhaps TRBD1 as D (5 bases). V gave up 3 bases and J gave up 6 bases, with 13 bases separating them. The CDR3 has 14 residues. CDR1 is SEHNR and CDR2 is FQNEAQ in the germline V gene (reference sequence). The CDR3 DNA is TGTGCCAGCAGCTTGGCAGGGCCTCTGGATACGCAGTATTTT. It translates to CASSLAGPLDTQYF.

The CDR3 region is CASSIGGHNEKLFF. In nucleotides, the CDR3 is TGTGCCAGTAGTATAGGGGGCCATAATGAAAAACTGTTTTTT. V usage is TRBV19 and J usage is TRBJ1-4, with D possibly being TRBD1 (5 bases). CDR1 LNHDA and CDR2 SQIVND come from the germline V gene (reference sequence). This CDR3 is built from 14 residues. V was pared by 1 base and J by 4 bases, with 7 bases between.

The rearrangement links TRBV5-1 to TRBJ2-5, with TRBD1 matching 9 bases. Germline values: CDR1 SGHRS, CDR2 YFSETQ. This CDR3 has 15 amino acids. V shed 5 bases, J shed 4 bases, and the junction held 9 bases outside the gene matches. The CDR3 region is CASRNGTGRRETQYF. The CDR3 bases are TGCGCCAGCAGAAACGGGACAGGGAGGAGAGAGACCCAGTACTTC. The full variable domain, its missing parts supplied by reference TRBV5-1 and TRBJ2-5, is KAGVTQTPRYLIKTRGQQVTLSCSPISGHRSVSWYQQTPGQGLQFLFEYFSETQRNKGNFPGRFSGRQFSNSRSEMNVSTLELGDSALYLCASRNGTGRRETQYFGPGTRLLVL.

The V and J genes are TRBV28 and TRBJ2-2; D might be TRBD1 or TRBD2, each matching 5 bases. This CDR3 is 15 amino acids long. The V end was cut by 2 bases, the J end by 4 bases, with 11 bases between. Germline CDR1 MDHEN, CDR2 SYDVKM. CDR3 coding DNA: TGTGCCAGCAGTTTAGGGACGTCCGGCACCGGGGAGCTGTTTTTT. This codes for CASSLGTSGTGELFF.

The sample holds one count of this clone. The rearrangement uses TRBV7-9 and TRBJ1-2; no reliable D call. V lost 1 base, J lost 3 bases, and 18 bases lay in between. The CDR3 has 17 residues. Per germline, CDR1 SEHNR and CDR2 FQNEAQ (reference sequence). The DNA of the CDR3 is TGTGCCAGCAGCTTAGGGCATGTGAACAGAAAAGACTATGGCTACACCTTC. It encodes CASSLGHVNRKDYGYTF.

The rearrangement links TRBV5-1 to TRBJ1-3; 8 bases line up with TRBD1. CDR3 length equals 15 residues. Losses at the gene ends were 0 bases for V and 1 base for J; bases not matched to a gene: 0. CDR1 is SGHRS and CDR2 is YFSETQ in the germline V gene. DNA for the CDR3: TGCGCCAGCAGCTTGGGGACAGGGTCTGGAAACACCATATATTTT. Its translation: CASSLGTGSGNTIYF.